A selection of T cell receptor beta chains follows, all from one sample in a study of identifying expanded T cells in peripheral blood. Sequenced by immunoSEQ multiplex PCR; TCRdb stores in-frame clones only, minus some. This sample has some 96,000 clones, with approximately 88% found just once. Sample: blood. Receptors originate from a person aged 18-70 years in good health. CDR3s include the opening cysteine and the closing phenylalanine or tryptophan. The D gene is left open where the match is weak. For some rows the clone size is stated as once, few or many, or as a class when expanded; others skip it.

TGTGCCAGCAGCTTAAAGGGGGACCTATTGAACACTGAAGCTTTCTTT,CASSLKGDLLNTEAFF,NA,NA,TRBV7-8,TRBJ1-1
TGTGCCTGGCACCAAACCGGGGGCTATGGCTACACCTTC,CAWHQTGGYGYTF,NA,NA,TRBV30,TRBJ1-2
TGTGCCAGTAGTATCGGGCAGGGAAGGGCTGGGGCCAACGTCCTGACTTTC,CASSIGQGRAGANVLTF,NA,NA,TRBV19,TRBJ2-6
TGTGCCAGCAGCAAAGGGTGGAGACAGAACTACGAGCAGTACTTC,CASSKGWRQNYEQYF,NA,NA,TRBV21-1,TRBJ2-7
TGTGCCAGTAGAGGGCCAACCGGGGAGCTGTTTTTT,CASRGPTGELFF,NA,NA,TRBV19,TRBJ2-2
TGTGCCAGCAGTGATCCTGAGGGGGCGGCAGATACGCAGTATTTT,CASSDPEGAADTQYF,TRBD1,NA,TRBV6-1,TRBJ2-3
TGTGCCAGCAGTCTTCGGACTAGCCCCTGGCAGTTCTTC,CASSLRTSPWQFF,TRBD2,NA,TRBV6-1,TRBJ2-1
TGTGCCAGCAGGGACTACCCAAGACGGGGGGAGGGGGATAATGAGCAGTTCTTC,CASRDYPRRGEGDNEQFF,NA,NA,TRBV4-2,TRBJ2-1
TGTGCCAGCAGTACCGGGACAGAGGCTGAAGCTTTCTTT,CASSTGTEAEAFF,TRBD1,NA,TRBV6-6,TRBJ1-1
TGTGCCTGGAATAGGGGGCAGGTCGACACCGGGGAGCTGTTTTTT,CAWNRGQVDTGELFF,TRBD1,NA,TRBV30,TRBJ2-2
TGTGCCAGCAGTCAACAGGGGGCGCTAGGTCAGCCCCAGCATTTT,CASSQQGALGQPQHF,TRBD1,NA,TRBV6-1,TRBJ1-5
TGCGCCAGCAGCCAGGAAGACAGGTCTAGGTATGGCTACACCTTC,CASSQEDRSRYGYTF,NA,NA,TRBV4-3,TRBJ1-2
TGTGCTAGTCTTTCGGGGCACAGCAATCAGCCCCAGCATTTT,CASLSGHSNQPQHF,NA,NA,TRBV12-5,TRBJ1-5
TGTGCCAGCAGCTTACGGACAGGGGCTCCCACTGAAGCTTTCTTT,CASSLRTGAPTEAFF,TRBD1,NA,TRBV5-6,TRBJ1-1
TGTGCCAGCAGTGGCTTTAACTATGGCTACACCTTC,CASSGFNYGYTF,NA,NA,TRBV27,TRBJ1-2
TGTGCTAGTGGTTTGGTTGGCAGCAGCAATCAGCCCCAGCATTTT,CASGLVGSSNQPQHF,NA,NA,TRBV12-5,TRBJ1-5
TGTGCCAGCAGCCCAGAACTTGGCCTAGCGGGATTCACAGATACGCAGTATTTT,CASSPELGLAGFTDTQYF,TRBD2,NA,TRBV14,TRBJ2-3
TGTGCCACCGGACGGCTGGACACTGAAGCTTTCTTT,CATGRLDTEAFF,NA,few,TRBV11-2,TRBJ1-1
TGTGCCAGCAGGGATAACAGGGGGGGAAACACCATATATTTT,CASRDNRGGNTIYF,TRBD1,NA,TRBV6-1,TRBJ1-3
TGTGCCAGCAGCTCCAAGACAGGGCCTCAGCCCCAGCATTTT,CASSSKTGPQPQHF,TRBD1,NA,TRBV7-2,TRBJ1-5
TGTGCCAGCAGAACAGGGACTAGCGGGGGCGGGGAGCTGTTTTTT,CASRTGTSGGGELFF,TRBD2,NA,TRBV2,TRBJ2-2
TGTGCCAGCAGCTTGTGGGGACAGGGAACGGGAGGCTACACCTTC,CASSLWGQGTGGYTF,TRBD1,NA,TRBV5-5,TRBJ1-2
TGTGCCAGCTCACCACGGACAGGGGCCCAAGAGACCCAGTACTTC,CASSPRTGAQETQYF,TRBD1,NA,TRBV18,TRBJ2-5
TGTGCCTGGAATCGCGGATATAATAATTCACCCCTCCACTTT,CAWNRGYNNSPLHF,NA,once,TRBV30,TRBJ1-6
TGTGCCAGCAGCTTCCCCGGGAGCACCGGGGAGCTGTTTTTT,CASSFPGSTGELFF,NA,NA,TRBV5-4,TRBJ2-2
TGTGCCAGCAGTCCCCGGCAGAGTAATGAGCAGTTCTTC,CASSPRQSNEQFF,NA,NA,TRBV7-3,TRBJ2-1
TGTGCCAGCAGCGTTCAGGGGATGAACACTGAAGCTTTCTTT,CASSVQGMNTEAFF,NA,NA,TRBV9,TRBJ1-1
TGTGCCACCAGCAGAACTAGCGGGGGTTCTGAGCAGTTCTTC,CATSRTSGGSEQFF,TRBD2,NA,TRBV15,TRBJ2-1
TGTGCCAGCAGTGAAGGGAGGGTTGAAAAACTGTTTTTT,CASSEGRVEKLFF,NA,NA,TRBV6-1,TRBJ1-4
TGTGCCAGCAGTTCACGGGATTTGGACTATGGCTACACCTTC,CASSSRDLDYGYTF,NA,NA,TRBV28,TRBJ1-2
TGTGCCAGCAGTTCCGACAGGGTCGATCAGCCCCAGCATTTT,CASSSDRVDQPQHF,TRBD1,NA,TRBV6-6,TRBJ1-5
TGTGCCAGTAGTATCGGCAGGGTAGGCAATCAGCCCCAGCATTTT,CASSIGRVGNQPQHF,NA,NA,TRBV19,TRBJ1-5
TGTGCCAGCAGCGGAAGCTTGGACACTAGCAACTATGGCTACACCTTC,CASSGSLDTSNYGYTF,NA,NA,TRBV9,TRBJ1-2
TGTGCCAGCAGTTTAAGACTAGCGGGGGGGATATACGAGCAGTACTTC,CASSLRLAGGIYEQYF,TRBD2,NA,TRBV27,TRBJ2-7
TGTGCCAGCAGCTTGGTAGCGCTGGATACGCAGTATTTT,CASSLVALDTQYF,NA,NA,TRBV5-4,TRBJ2-3
TGTGCCAGCAGCTCGGGGTTGGGTGAAAAACTGTTTTTT,CASSSGLGEKLFF,NA,once,TRBV13,TRBJ1-4
TGTGCCAGCAGCCAGCCGGGGGTATCGATTTGGTCCTATAATTCACCCCTCCACTTT,CASSQPGVSIWSYNSPLHF,NA,NA,TRBV2,TRBJ1-6
TGTGCCAGCAGCTTAGACGCAGTTTCGTCCCGCTCTGGGGCCAACGTCCTGACTTTC,CASSLDAVSSRSGANVLTF,NA,NA,TRBV7-2,TRBJ2-6
TGTGCCAGCAGCTTCAGGGGACAAGGAGTCTTCTACGAGCAGTACTTC,CASSFRGQGVFYEQYF,NA,many,TRBV5-5,TRBJ2-7
TGTGCCAGCTCACCCCAGACGGGACAGTCTGGCGAGCAGTACTTC,CASSPQTGQSGEQYF,TRBD1,NA,TRBV18,TRBJ2-7
TGTGCCAGTGGGACAGGAGGGAATGGGCAGCCCCAGCATTTT,CASGTGGNGQPQHF,TRBD1,NA,TRBV19,TRBJ1-5
TGTGCCAGCTCACCCCGAGACGATCAGCCCCAGCATTTT,CASSPRDDQPQHF,NA,few,TRBV18,TRBJ1-5
TGTGCCAGTAGTATATGGAGGGAAGTAGGCAATCAGCCCCAGCATTTT,CASSIWREVGNQPQHF,NA,once,TRBV19,TRBJ1-5
TGTGCCAGCAGCTTAGGCGGGACCCTCTACGAGCAGTACTTC,CASSLGGTLYEQYF,NA,NA,TRBV7-9,TRBJ2-7
TGTGCCAGCTCACCACCGAGGTACACCGGGGAGCTGTTTTTT,CASSPPRYTGELFF,NA,NA,TRBV18,TRBJ2-2
TGTGCCAGCAGCTTGTATGGGGCGGATAAGGGCTACACCTTC,CASSLYGADKGYTF,NA,NA,TRBV5-5,TRBJ1-2
TGTGCCACCAGCAGAAGGGGGACGGGACTTGGCTACACCTTC,CATSRRGTGLGYTF,NA,NA,TRBV15,TRBJ1-2